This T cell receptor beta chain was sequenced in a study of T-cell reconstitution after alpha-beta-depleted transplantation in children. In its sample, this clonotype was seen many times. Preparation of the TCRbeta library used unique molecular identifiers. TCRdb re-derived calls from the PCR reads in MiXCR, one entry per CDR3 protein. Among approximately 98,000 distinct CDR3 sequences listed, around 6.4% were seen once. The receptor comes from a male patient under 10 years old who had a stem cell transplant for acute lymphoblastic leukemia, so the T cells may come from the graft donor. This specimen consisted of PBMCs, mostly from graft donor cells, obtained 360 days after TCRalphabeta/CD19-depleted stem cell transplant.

The CDR3 reads CASSLGTNSNQPQHF. CDR3 DNA: TGTGCCAGCAGTTTAGGGACGAATAGCAATCAGCCCCAGCATTTT. V usage is TRBV12-3 or TRBV12-4 and J usage is TRBJ1-5; D remains unclear. Trimming left V 1 base short and J 0 bases short, with 7 bases between. This CDR3 has 15 residues.